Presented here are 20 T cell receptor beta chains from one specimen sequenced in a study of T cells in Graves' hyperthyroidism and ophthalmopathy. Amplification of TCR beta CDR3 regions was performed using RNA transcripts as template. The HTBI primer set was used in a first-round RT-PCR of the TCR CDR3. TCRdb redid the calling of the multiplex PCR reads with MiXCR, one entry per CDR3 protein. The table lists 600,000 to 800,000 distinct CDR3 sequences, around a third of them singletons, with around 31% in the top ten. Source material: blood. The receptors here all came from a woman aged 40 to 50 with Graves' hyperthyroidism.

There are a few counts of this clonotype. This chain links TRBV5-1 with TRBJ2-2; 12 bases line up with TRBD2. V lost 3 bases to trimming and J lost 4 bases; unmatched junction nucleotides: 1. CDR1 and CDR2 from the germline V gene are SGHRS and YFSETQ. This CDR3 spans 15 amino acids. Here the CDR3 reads CASSWGLAGTGELFF. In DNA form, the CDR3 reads TGCGCCAGCAGCTGGGGACTAGCGGGCACCGGGGAGCTGTTTTTT.

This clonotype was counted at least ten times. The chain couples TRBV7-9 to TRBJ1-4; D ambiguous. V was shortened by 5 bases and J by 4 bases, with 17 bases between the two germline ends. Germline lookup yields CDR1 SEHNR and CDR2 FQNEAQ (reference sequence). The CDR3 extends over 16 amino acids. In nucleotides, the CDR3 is TGTGCCAGCAGCCCCCTCTCGGCAGCGAGTAATGAAAAACTGTTTTTT. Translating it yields CASSPLSAASNEKLFF. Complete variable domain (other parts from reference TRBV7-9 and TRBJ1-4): DTGVSQNPRHKITKRGQNVTFRCDPISEHNRLYWYRQTLGQGPEFLTYFQNEAQLEKSRLLSDRFSAERPKGSFSTLEIQRTEQGDSAMYLCASSPLSAASNEKLFFGSGTQLSVL.

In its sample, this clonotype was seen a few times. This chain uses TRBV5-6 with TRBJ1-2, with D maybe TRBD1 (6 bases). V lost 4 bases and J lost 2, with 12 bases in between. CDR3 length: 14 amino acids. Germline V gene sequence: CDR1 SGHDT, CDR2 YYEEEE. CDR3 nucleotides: TGTGCCAGCAGCACGGACAGTGGGAACTATGGCTACACCTTC. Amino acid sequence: CASSTDSGNYGYTF.

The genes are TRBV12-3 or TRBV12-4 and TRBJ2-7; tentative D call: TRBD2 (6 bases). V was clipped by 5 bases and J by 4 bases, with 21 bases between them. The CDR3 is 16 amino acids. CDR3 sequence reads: CASSLGTAAGKYEQYF. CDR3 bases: TGTGCCAGCAGTCTCGGGACGGCTGCGGGGAAATACGAGCAGTACTTC.

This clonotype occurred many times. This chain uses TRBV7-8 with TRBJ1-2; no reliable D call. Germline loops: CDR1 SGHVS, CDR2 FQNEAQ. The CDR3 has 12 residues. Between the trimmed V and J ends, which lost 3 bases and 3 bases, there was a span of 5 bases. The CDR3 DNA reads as TGTGCCAGCAGCTTCTCTGACTATGGCTACACCTTC. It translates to CASSFSDYGYTF. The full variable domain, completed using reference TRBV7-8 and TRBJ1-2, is GAGVSQSPRYKVAKRGQDVALRCDPISGHVSLFWYQQALGQGPEFLTYFQNEAQLDKSGLPSDRFFAERPEGSVSTLKIQRTQQEDSAVYLCASSFSDYGYTFGSGTRLTVV.

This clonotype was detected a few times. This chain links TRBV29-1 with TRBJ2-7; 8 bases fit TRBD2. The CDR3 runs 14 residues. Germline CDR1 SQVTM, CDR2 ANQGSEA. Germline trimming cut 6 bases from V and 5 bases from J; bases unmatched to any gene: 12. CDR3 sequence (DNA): TGCAGCGTGCTATCGGGACTAGGGGCCCACGAGCAGTACTTC. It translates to CSVLSGLGAHEQYF.

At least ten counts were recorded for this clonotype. The CDR3 DNA is TGTGCCAGCAGCGTCTTGGTGCCGCGCGGGGCTTTCTTT. Translating it yields CASSVLVPRGAFF. The chain is built from TRBV7-9 and TRBJ1-1; D gene uncertain. This CDR3 has 13 residues. The germline gives CDR1 SEHNR, CDR2 FQNEAQ (reference sequence). The V end was cut by 5 bases, the J end by 11 bases, with 18 bases between.

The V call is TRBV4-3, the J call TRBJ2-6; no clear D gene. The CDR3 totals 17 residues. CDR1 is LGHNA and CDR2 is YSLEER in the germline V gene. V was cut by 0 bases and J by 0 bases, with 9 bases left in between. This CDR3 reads CASSQEPVHSGANVLTF. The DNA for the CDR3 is TGCGCCAGCAGCCAAGAGCCCGTCCACTCTGGGGCCAACGTCCTGACTTTC.

This CDR3 is CASSSTRGEFSYEQYF. CDR3 DNA: TGTGCCAGCAGCTCCACAAGAGGCGAATTCTCCTACGAGCAGTACTTC. V and J are TRBV11-2 and TRBJ2-7; D uncertain. The CDR3 runs to 16 residues. Germline values: CDR1 SGHAT, CDR2 FQNNGV. Between the trimmed V and J ends, which lost 4 bases and 0 bases, there was a span of 16 bases.

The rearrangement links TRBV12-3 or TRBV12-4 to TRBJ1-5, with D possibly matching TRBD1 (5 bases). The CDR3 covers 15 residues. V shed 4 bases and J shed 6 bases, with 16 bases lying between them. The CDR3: CASSSGRVKGQPQHF. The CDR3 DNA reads TGTGCCAGCAGTTCCGGCAGGGTAAAGGGTCAGCCCCAGCATTTT.

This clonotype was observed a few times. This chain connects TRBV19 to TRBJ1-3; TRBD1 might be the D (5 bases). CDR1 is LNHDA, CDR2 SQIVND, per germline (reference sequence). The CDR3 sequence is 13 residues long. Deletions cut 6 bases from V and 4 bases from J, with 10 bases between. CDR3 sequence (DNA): TGTGCCAGTAGGGGGGACGTCGGAAACACCATATATTTT. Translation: CASRGDVGNTIYF.

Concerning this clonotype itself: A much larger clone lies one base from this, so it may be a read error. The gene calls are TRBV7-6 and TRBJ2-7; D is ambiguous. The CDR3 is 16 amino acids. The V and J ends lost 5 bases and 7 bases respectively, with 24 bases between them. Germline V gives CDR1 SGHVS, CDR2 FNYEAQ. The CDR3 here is CASSHKIDTGRWEQYF. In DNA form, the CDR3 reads TGTGCCAGCAGCCACAAGATAGACACTGGACGCTGGGAGCAGTACTTC.

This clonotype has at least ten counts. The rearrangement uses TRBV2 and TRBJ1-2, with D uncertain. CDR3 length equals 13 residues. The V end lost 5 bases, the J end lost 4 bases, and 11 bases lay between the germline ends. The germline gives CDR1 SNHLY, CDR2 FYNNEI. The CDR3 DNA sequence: TGTGCCAGCAGTCAGGACTCTGCCTATGGCTACACCTTC. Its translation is CASSQDSAYGYTF. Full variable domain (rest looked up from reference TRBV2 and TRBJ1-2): EPEVTQTPSHQVTQMGQEVILRCVPISNHLYFYWYRQILGQKVEFLVSFYNNEISEKSEIFDDQFSVERPDGSNFTLKIRSTKLEDSAMYFCASSQDSAYGYTFGSGTRLTVV.

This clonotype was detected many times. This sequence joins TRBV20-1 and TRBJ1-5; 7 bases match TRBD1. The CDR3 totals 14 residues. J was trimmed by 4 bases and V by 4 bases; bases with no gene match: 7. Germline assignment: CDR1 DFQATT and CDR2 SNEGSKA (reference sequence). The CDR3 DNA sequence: TGCAGTGCTATCCCCGGGACAGCTAATCAGCCCCAGCATTTT. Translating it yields CSAIPGTANQPQHF.

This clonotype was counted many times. CDR3 region: CASARTGINSPLHF. The CDR3 DNA reads as TGTGCCAGTGCCCGGACAGGGATTAATTCACCCCTCCACTTT. The V gene is TRBV19, the J gene TRBJ1-6, with TRBD1 matching 8 bases. CDR1 and CDR2 from the germline V gene are LNHDA and SQIVND (reference sequence). CDR3 length: 14 amino acids. V was clipped by 8 bases and J by 6 bases; unmatched bases: 6.

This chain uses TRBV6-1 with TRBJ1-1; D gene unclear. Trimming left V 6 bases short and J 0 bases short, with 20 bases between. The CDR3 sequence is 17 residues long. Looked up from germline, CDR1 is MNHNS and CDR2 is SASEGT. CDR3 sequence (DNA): TGTGCCAGCAGCCTACATGCTGGGCCCACAGTGAACACTGAAGCTTTCTTT. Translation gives CASSLHAGPTVNTEAFF.

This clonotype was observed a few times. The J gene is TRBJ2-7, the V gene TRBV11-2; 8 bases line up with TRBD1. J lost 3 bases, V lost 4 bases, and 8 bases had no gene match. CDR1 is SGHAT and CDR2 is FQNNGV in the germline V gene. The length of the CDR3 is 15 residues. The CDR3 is CASSYPQGGYYEQYF. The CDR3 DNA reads TGTGCCAGCAGCTATCCACAGGGGGGATACTACGAGCAGTACTTC.

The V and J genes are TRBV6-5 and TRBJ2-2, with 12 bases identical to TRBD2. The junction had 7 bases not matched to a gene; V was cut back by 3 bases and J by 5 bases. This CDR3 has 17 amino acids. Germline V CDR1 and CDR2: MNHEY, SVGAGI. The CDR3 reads CASSYPGLAGYTGELFF. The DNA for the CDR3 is TGTGCCAGCAGTTATCCTGGACTAGCGGGATATACCGGGGAGCTGTTTTTT.

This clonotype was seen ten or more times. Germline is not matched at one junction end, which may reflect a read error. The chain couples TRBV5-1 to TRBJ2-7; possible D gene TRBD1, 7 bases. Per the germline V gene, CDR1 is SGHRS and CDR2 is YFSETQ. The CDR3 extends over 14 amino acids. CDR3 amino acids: CASSPGGGSYEQYF. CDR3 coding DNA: TGTGCCAGCAGCCCAGGGGGAGGCTCCTACGAGCAGTACTTC.

The CDR3 DNA follows: TGTGCCAGCAGAAGGGGGAGGCCGACCTCTGGGGCCAACGTCCTGACTTTC. Its translation is CASRRGRPTSGANVLTF. V usage is TRBV28 and J usage is TRBJ2-6, with D perhaps assigned TRBD1 or TRBD2 (6 bases each). V was pared by 6 bases and J by 0 bases, with 15 bases between. In germline, CDR1 is MDHEN, CDR2 SYDVKM. The CDR3 is 17 residues long.